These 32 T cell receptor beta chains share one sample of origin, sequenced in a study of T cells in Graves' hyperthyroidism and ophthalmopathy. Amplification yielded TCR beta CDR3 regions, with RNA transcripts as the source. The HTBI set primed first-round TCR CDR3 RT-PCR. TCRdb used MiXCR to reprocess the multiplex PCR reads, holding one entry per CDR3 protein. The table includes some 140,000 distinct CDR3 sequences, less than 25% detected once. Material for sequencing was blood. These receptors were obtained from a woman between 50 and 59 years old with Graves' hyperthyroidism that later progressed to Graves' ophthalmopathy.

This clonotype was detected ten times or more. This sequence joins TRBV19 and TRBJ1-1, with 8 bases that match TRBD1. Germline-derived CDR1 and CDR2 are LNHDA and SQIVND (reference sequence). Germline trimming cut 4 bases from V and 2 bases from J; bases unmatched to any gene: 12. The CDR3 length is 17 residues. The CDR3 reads CASSTAGGGKANTEAFF. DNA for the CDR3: TGTGCCAGTAGTACAGCAGGGGGCGGGAAGGCCAACACTGAAGCTTTCTTT.

In DNA, the CDR3 is TGTGCCACCAGTGACACCCGACTAGCGGGAGACCACAATGAGCAGTTCTTC. It codes for CATSDTRLAGDHNEQFF. The genes are TRBV24-1 and TRBJ2-1, with 12 positions matching TRBD2. V shed 4 bases and J 5 bases; nucleotides not matched to a gene: 8. Looked up from germline, CDR1 is KGHDR and CDR2 is SFDVKD. The CDR3 runs to 17 residues.

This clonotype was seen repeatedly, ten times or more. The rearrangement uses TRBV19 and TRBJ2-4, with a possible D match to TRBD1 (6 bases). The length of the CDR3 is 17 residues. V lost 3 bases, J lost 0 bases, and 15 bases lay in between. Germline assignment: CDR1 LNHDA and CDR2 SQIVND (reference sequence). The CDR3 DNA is TGTGCCAGTAGTATGACGGACAGCAACCTAGCCAAAAACATTCAGTACTTC. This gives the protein CASSMTDSNLAKNIQYF.

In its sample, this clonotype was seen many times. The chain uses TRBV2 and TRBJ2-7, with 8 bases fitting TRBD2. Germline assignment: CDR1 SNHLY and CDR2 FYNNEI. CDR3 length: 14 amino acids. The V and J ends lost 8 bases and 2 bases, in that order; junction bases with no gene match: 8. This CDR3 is CASSPGTRAYEQYF. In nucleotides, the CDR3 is TGTGCCAGCTCTCCCGGGACTAGAGCCTACGAGCAGTACTTC.

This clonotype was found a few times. In DNA, the CDR3 is TGTGCCAGCAGCTTTGGCGATAGGAAGCCGGTCTTGATCTCCTACGAGCAGTACTTC. It specifies CASSFGDRKPVLISYEQYF. The chain recombines TRBV7-8 with TRBJ2-7; no firm D call. Trimming removed 3 bases at V and 0 bases at J, with 24 bases between. The germline V gene has CDR1 SGHVS and CDR2 FQNEAQ. The CDR3 sequence is 19 residues long.

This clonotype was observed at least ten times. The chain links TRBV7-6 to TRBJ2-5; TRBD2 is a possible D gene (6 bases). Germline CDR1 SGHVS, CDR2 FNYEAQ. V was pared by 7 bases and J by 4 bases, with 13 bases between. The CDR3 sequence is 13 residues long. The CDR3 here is CASTPVGGETQYF. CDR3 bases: TGTGCCAGCACGCCTGTGGGGGGAGAGACCCAGTACTTC.

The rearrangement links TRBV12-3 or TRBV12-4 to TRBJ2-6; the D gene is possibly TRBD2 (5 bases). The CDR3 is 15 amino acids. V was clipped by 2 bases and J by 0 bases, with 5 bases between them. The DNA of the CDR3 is TGTGCCAGCAGTTTAAGCGGCTCTGGGGCCAACGTCCTGACTTTC. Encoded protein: CASSLSGSGANVLTF.

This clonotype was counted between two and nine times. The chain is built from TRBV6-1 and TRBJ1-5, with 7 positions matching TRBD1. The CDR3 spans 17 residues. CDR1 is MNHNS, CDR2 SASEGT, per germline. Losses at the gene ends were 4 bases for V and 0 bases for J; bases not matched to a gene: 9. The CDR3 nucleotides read TGTGCCAGCAGTGGACAGCAGGGGGGGTTTAGCAATCAGCCCCAGCATTTT. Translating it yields CASSGQQGGFSNQPQHF.

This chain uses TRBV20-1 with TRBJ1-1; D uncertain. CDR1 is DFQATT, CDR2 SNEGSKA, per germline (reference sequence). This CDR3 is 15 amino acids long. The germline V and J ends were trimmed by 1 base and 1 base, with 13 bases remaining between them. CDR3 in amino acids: CSARGIARENTEAFF. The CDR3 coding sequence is TGCAGTGCTAGAGGAATCGCTAGGGAGAACACTGAAGCTTTCTTT.

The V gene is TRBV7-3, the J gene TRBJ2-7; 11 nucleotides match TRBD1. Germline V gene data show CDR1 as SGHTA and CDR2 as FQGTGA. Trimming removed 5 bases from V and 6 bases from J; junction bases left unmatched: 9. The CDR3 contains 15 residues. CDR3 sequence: CASSPTGTGGFEQYF. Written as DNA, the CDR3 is TGTGCCAGCAGCCCCACCGGGACAGGGGGGTTCGAGCAGTACTTC.

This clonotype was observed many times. CDR3 sequence reads: CASSYRGAGRAFF. CDR3 DNA: TGTGCCAGCAGTTACAGGGGCGCGGGTAGGGCTTTCTTT. This chain connects TRBV6-5 to TRBJ1-1; maybe TRBD1 (5 bases). The CDR3 is made up of 13 amino acids. V was clipped by 2 bases and J by 11 bases, with 15 bases between them. Germline V gene sequence: CDR1 MNHEY, CDR2 SVGAGI.

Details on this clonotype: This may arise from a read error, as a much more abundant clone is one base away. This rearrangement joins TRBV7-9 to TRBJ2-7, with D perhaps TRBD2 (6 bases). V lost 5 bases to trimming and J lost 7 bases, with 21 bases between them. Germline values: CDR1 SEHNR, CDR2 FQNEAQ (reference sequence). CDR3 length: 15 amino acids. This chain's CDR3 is CASSPSGGLGNEQYF. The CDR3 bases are TGTGCCAGCAGCCCCAGTGGGGGGTTAGGCAATGAGCAGTACTTC.

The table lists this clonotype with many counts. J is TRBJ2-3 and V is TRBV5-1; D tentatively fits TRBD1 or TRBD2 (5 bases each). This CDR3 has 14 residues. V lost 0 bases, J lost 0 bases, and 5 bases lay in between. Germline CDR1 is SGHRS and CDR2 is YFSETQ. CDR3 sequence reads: CASSLGDSTDTQYF. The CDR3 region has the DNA TGCGCCAGCAGCTTGGGGGACAGCACAGATACGCAGTATTTT.

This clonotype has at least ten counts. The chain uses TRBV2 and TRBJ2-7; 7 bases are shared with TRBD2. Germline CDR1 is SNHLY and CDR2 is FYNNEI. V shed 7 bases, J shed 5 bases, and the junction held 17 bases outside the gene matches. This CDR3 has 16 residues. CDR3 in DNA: TGTGCCAGCAAGGGCGGGTCGGGGGGACTAAGAAACGAGCAGTACTTC. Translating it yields CASKGGSGGLRNEQYF.

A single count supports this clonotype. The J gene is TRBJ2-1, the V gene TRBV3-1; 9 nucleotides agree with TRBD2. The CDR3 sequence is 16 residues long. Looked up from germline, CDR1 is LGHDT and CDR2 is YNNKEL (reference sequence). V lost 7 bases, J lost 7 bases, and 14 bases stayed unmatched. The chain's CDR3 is CASTGGGRGLVNEQFF. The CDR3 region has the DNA TGTGCCAGCACCGGGGGCGGGAGGGGGCTTGTGAATGAGCAGTTCTTC.

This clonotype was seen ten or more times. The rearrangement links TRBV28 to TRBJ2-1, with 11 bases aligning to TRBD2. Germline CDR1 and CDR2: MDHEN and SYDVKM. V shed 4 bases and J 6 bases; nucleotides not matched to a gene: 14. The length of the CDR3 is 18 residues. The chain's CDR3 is CASSSTRVLAGVFNEQFF. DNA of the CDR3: TGTGCCAGCAGTTCAACCCGAGTACTAGCGGGAGTGTTCAATGAGCAGTTCTTC.

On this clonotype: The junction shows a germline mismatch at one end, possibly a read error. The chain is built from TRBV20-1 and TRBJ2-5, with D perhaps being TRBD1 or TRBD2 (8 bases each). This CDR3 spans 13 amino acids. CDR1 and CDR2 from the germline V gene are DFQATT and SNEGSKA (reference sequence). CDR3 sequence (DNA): TGCAGTGCTAGCGGACAGGGCGCACTAGCGGAAAACTTC. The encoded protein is CSASGQGALAENF.

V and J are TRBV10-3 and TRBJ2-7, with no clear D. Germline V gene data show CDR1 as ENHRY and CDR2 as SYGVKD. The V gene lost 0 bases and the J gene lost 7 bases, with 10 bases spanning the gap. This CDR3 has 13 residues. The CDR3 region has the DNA TGTGCCATCAGTGAGTCGGGTCCGCCAGAGCAGTACTTC. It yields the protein CAISESGPPEQYF.

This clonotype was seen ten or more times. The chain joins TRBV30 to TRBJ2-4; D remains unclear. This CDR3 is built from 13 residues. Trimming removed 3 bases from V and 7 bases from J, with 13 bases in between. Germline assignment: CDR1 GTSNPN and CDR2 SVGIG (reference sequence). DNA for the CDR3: TGTGCCTGGAGCCCGGCGGTTGGGAACATTCAGTACTTC. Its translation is CAWSPAVGNIQYF.

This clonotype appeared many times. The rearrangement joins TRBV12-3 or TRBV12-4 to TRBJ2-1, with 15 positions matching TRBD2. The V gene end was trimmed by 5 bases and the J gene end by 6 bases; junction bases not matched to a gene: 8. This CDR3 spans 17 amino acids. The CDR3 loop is CASSPNPGLAGGNEQFF. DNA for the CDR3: TGTGCCAGCAGTCCTAACCCGGGACTAGCGGGAGGCAATGAGCAGTTCTTC.

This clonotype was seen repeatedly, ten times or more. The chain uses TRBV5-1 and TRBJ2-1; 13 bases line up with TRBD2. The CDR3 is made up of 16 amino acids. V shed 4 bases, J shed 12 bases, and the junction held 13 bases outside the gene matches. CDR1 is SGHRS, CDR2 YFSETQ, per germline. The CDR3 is CASSEMTSGRSVGQFF. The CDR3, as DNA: TGCGCCAGCAGCGAAATGACTAGCGGGAGGTCGGTTGGGCAGTTCTTC.

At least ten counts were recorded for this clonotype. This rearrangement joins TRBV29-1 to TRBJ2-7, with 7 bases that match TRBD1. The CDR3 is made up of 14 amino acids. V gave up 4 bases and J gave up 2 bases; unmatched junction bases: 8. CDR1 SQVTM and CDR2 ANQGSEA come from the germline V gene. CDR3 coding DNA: TGCAGCGTTGCGTCAGACAGGGACCCCTACGAGCAGTACTTC. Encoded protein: CSVASDRDPYEQYF.

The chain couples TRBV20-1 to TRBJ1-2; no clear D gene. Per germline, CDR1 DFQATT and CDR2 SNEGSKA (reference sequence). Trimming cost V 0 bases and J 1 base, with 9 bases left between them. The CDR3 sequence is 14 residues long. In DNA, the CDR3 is TGCAGTGCTAGAGATTTCCGGGGTAACTATGGCTACACCTTC. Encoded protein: CSARDFRGNYGYTF.

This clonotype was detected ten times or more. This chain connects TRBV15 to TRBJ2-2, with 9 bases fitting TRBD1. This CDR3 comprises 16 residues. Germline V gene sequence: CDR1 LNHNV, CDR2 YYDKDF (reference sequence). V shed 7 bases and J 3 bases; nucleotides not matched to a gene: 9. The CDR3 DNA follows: TGTGCCACCAACCGACAGGGGGAAGAGGACACCGGGGAGCTGTTTTTT. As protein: CATNRQGEEDTGELFF.

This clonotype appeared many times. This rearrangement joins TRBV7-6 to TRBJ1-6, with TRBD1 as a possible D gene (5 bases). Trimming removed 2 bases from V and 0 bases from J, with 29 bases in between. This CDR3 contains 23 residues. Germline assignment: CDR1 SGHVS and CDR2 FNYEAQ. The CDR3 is CASSLSPLILGVYSSSYNSPLHF. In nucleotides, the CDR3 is TGTGCCAGCAGCTTAAGTCCTCTAATCTTAGGGGTATATTCAAGCTCCTATAATTCACCCCTCCACTTT.

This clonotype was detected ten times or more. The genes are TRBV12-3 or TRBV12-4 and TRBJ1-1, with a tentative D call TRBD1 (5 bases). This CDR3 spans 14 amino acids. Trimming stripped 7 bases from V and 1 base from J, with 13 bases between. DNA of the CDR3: TGTGCCAGCACTTCTTATGGGGGGAACACTGAAGCTTTCTTT. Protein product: CASTSYGGNTEAFF.

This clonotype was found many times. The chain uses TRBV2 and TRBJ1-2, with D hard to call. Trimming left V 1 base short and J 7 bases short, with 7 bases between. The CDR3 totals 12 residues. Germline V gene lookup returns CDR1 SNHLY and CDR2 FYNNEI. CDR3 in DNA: TGTGCCAGCAGTGAAGGGGGAATTGGCTACACCTTC. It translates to CASSEGGIGYTF.

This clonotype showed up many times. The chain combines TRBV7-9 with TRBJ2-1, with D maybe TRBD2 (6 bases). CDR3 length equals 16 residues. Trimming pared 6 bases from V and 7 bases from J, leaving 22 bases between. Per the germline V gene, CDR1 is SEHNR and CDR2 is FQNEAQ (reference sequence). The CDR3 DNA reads TGTGCCAGCAGTCTTAGAGCAGGAGGGCCTATGAATGAGCAGTTCTTC. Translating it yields CASSLRAGGPMNEQFF.

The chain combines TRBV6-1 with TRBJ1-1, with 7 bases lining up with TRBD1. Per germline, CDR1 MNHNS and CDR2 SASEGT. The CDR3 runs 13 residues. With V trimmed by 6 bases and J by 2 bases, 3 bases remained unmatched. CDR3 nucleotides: TGTGCCAGCAGGGGGACAGCTAACACTGAAGCTTTCTTT. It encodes CASRGTANTEAFF.

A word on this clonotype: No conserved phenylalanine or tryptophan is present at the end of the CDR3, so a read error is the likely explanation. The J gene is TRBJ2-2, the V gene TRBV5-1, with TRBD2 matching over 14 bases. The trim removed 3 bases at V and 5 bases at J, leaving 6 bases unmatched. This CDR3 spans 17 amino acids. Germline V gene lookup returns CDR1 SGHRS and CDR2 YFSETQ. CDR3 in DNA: TGCGCCAGCAGCTGGGGACTAGCGGGAGAAAGAACCGGGGAGCTGTTTCTT. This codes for CASSWGLAGERTGELFL.

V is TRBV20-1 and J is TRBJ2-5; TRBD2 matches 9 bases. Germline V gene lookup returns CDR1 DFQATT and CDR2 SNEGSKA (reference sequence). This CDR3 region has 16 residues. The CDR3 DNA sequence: TGCAGCCCCGGGGCTCTAGCGGGGAATCTCCAAGAGACCCAGTACTTC. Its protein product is CSPGALAGNLQETQYF.

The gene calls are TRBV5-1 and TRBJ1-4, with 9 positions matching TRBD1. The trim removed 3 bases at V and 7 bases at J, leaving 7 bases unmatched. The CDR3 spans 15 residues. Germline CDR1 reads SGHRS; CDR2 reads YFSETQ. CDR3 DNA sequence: TGCGCCAGCAGCTCTACAGGGACAGGGAGTGAAAAACTGTTTTTT. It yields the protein CASSSTGTGSEKLFF.